These T cell receptor beta chains were read from a single sample in a study of radiotherapy plus CTLA-4 blockade in lung cancer. Libraries were prepared by immunoSEQ multiplex PCR; TCRdb keeps only in-frame clonotypes and omits some of them. The table has 70,000 to 95,000 clones, about four fifths seen once. The sample consisted of peripheral blood, taken from a patient treated with radiotherapy plus ipilimumab. Receptor source: a human donor with non-small cell lung cancer that progressed on radiotherapy plus ipilimumab. The CDR3 runs from the conserved cysteine through the conserved F or W. D genes are given only for firm matches. Only some rows state a clone size, as once, few, many or a class for expanded clones.

J gene: TRBJ1-6
clone size: few
D gene: NA
V gene: TRBV6-5
CDR3 DNA: TGTGCCAGCAGTCCCACGGCGTATAATTCACCCCTCCACTTT
CDR3 protein: CASSPTAYNSPLHF

J gene: TRBJ2-7
clone size: NA
D gene: TRBD2
V gene: TRBV4-1
CDR3 DNA: TGCGCCAGCAGCCAAGAGGGGAGGGTCTCCTACGAGCAGTACTTC
CDR3 protein: CASSQEGRVSYEQYF

J gene: TRBJ2-2
clone size: NA
D gene: NA
V gene: TRBV7-3
CDR3 DNA: TGTGCCAGCAGCTTAATACCCAGGCCAGCGGGGAACACCGGGGAGCTGTTTTTT
CDR3 protein: CASSLIPRPAGNTGELFF

J gene: TRBJ2-3
clone size: NA
D gene: TRBD2
V gene: TRBV9
CDR3 DNA: TGTGCCAGTACCACCGGGACTAGCGGGGCTAGCACAGATACGCAGTATTTT
CDR3 protein: CASTTGTSGASTDTQYF

J gene: TRBJ1-5
clone size: NA
D gene: NA
V gene: TRBV21-1
CDR3 DNA: TGTGCCAGCAGCCCCAAAAAAACAGAGTATAGCAATCAGCCCCAGCATTTT
CDR3 protein: CASSPKKTEYSNQPQHF

J gene: TRBJ2-7
clone size: NA
D gene: NA
V gene: TRBV5-4
CDR3 DNA: TGTGCCAGCAGCCGCGTTGACTCCTTTAGATACTACGAGCAGTACTTC
CDR3 protein: CASSRVDSFRYYEQYF

J gene: TRBJ2-1
clone size: NA
D gene: TRBD2
V gene: TRBV5-1
CDR3 DNA: TGCGCCAGCAGCGTTAGACTAGCGGGGGTGAGCTCCTACAATGAGCAGTTCTTC
CDR3 protein: CASSVRLAGVSSYNEQFF

J gene: TRBJ1-1
clone size: NA
D gene: NA
V gene: TRBV14
CDR3 DNA: TGTGCCAGCAGCCAATCTCCCGCGGTGAACACTGAAGCTTTCTTT
CDR3 protein: CASSQSPAVNTEAFF

J gene: TRBJ1-1
clone size: NA
D gene: TRBD1
V gene: TRBV18
CDR3 DNA: TGTGCCAGCTCACCGGACAGGGGGGACACTGAAGCTTTCTTT
CDR3 protein: CASSPDRGDTEAFF

J gene: TRBJ2-5
clone size: NA
D gene: NA
V gene: TRBV21-1
CDR3 DNA: TGTGCCAGCAGCAGTGGGGGGCGGGAGACCCAGTACTTC
CDR3 protein: CASSSGGRETQYF

J gene: TRBJ2-2
clone size: NA
D gene: NA
V gene: TRBV14
CDR3 DNA: TGTGCCAGCAGCGCCCGTCTAGCGAACACCGGGGAGCTGTTTTTT
CDR3 protein: CASSARLANTGELFF

J gene: TRBJ1-1
clone size: NA
D gene: NA
V gene: TRBV10-3
CDR3 DNA: TGTGCCATCAGTGAGTCGAACGGATTCTACATGAACACTGAAGCTTTCTTT
CDR3 protein: CAISESNGFYMNTEAFF

J gene: TRBJ2-7
clone size: NA
D gene: NA
V gene: TRBV21-1
CDR3 DNA: TGTGCCAGCAGATCAACCGGGACTAGCGGTTGGGAGAGCTCCTACGAGCAGTACTTC
CDR3 protein: CASRSTGTSGWESSYEQYF

J gene: TRBJ2-4
clone size: NA
D gene: NA
V gene: TRBV4-1
CDR3 DNA: TGCGCCAGCACCCCAAGTCCGACCGGGACCGACCTTCAGTACTTC
CDR3 protein: CASTPSPTGTDLQYF

J gene: TRBJ2-7
clone size: NA
D gene: NA
V gene: TRBV7-9
CDR3 DNA: TGTGCCAGCATGAATGGGCTCACCTACGAGCAGTACTTC
CDR3 protein: CASMNGLTYEQYF

J gene: TRBJ2-1
clone size: NA
D gene: TRBD2
V gene: TRBV28
CDR3 DNA: TGTGCCAGCATTATTAGCGGGGGGGCTTACAATGAGCAGTTCTTC
CDR3 protein: CASIISGGAYNEQFF

J gene: TRBJ2-7
clone size: NA
D gene: NA
V gene: TRBV7-2
CDR3 DNA: TGTGCCAGCAGCTTAGCCGGTTGGAGGCGGGGTGACGAGCAGTACTTC
CDR3 protein: CASSLAGWRRGDEQYF

J gene: TRBJ2-1
clone size: NA
D gene: NA
V gene: TRBV4-1
CDR3 DNA: TGCGCCAGCAGCCAAGATAATACGGGAGTAGGACGTGAGCAGTTCTTC
CDR3 protein: CASSQDNTGVGREQFF

J gene: TRBJ2-2
clone size: NA
D gene: TRBD2
V gene: TRBV5-4
CDR3 DNA: TGTGCCAGCAACTTAGCGGGGACCTCCACCGGGGAGCTGTTTTTT
CDR3 protein: CASNLAGTSTGELFF

J gene: TRBJ2-7
clone size: NA
D gene: NA
V gene: TRBV6-5
CDR3 DNA: TGTGCCAGCAGTTACCCGGACAGCTACGAGCAGTACTTC
CDR3 protein: CASSYPDSYEQYF

J gene: TRBJ1-2
clone size: NA
D gene: NA
V gene: TRBV19
CDR3 DNA: TGTGCCAGTAGCGACCCCGGGACCCATCTACCAGCTAACTATGGCTACACCTTC
CDR3 protein: CASSDPGTHLPANYGYTF

J gene: TRBJ2-7
clone size: few
D gene: TRBD1
V gene: TRBV2
CDR3 DNA: TGTGCCAGCAGACCTCGCTACCGGGACAGCCCCGTCTACGAGCAGTACTTC
CDR3 protein: CASRPRYRDSPVYEQYF

J gene: TRBJ1-2
clone size: NA
D gene: NA
V gene: TRBV7-9
CDR3 DNA: TGTGCCAGCAGCTTAGCTTCCGCGACAGCTAACTATGGCTACACCTTC
CDR3 protein: CASSLASATANYGYTF

J gene: TRBJ1-1
clone size: NA
D gene: NA
V gene: TRBV4-1
CDR3 DNA: TGCGCCAGCAGCCAAGATAGAGGGGTGAACACTGAAGCTTTCTTT
CDR3 protein: CASSQDRGVNTEAFF

J gene: TRBJ2-7
clone size: NA
D gene: NA
V gene: TRBV2
CDR3 DNA: TGTGCCAGCATCCTCAATAGGGACAACTACGAGCAGTACTTC
CDR3 protein: CASILNRDNYEQYF

J gene: TRBJ1-2
clone size: NA
D gene: TRBD1
V gene: TRBV4-3
CDR3 DNA: TGCGCCAGCAGCAGGGAGGGGGCCTATGGCTACACCTTC
CDR3 protein: CASSREGAYGYTF

J gene: TRBJ1-2
clone size: NA
D gene: NA
V gene: TRBV7-3
CDR3 DNA: TGTGCCAGCAGCCCGATATCGGATCCAAACTATGGCTACACCTTC
CDR3 protein: CASSPISDPNYGYTF

J gene: TRBJ2-6
clone size: NA
D gene: NA
V gene: TRBV15
CDR3 DNA: TGTGCCACCAGCCCGACGCAGGGTACTGGGGCCAACGTCCTGACTTTC
CDR3 protein: CATSPTQGTGANVLTF

J gene: TRBJ1-2
clone size: NA
D gene: TRBD1
V gene: TRBV6-1
CDR3 DNA: TGTGCCAGCAGTGACCTCAGGGGGAGTTACTATGGCTACACCTTC
CDR3 protein: CASSDLRGSYYGYTF

J gene: TRBJ2-5
clone size: NA
D gene: NA
V gene: TRBV4-2
CDR3 DNA: TGTGCCAGCAGCCAGACAGAACAAGAGACCCAGTACTTC
CDR3 protein: CASSQTEQETQYF

J gene: TRBJ2-1
clone size: NA
D gene: NA
V gene: TRBV21-1
CDR3 DNA: TGTGCCAGCACCCCATCTGGGGGAGGGGACAATGAGCAGTTCTTC
CDR3 protein: CASTPSGGGDNEQFF

J gene: TRBJ2-2
clone size: NA
D gene: TRBD1
V gene: TRBV15
CDR3 DNA: TGTGCCACCAGCAGAGCAACTACCGGGACAGGGTACACCGGGGAGCTGTTTTTT
CDR3 protein: CATSRATTGTGYTGELFF

J gene: TRBJ1-1
clone size: NA
D gene: TRBD1
V gene: TRBV7-9
CDR3 DNA: TGTGCCAGCAGCTTTGGCCAAGGGACAGTTAACACTGAAGCTTTCTTT
CDR3 protein: CASSFGQGTVNTEAFF

J gene: TRBJ1-1
clone size: once
D gene: NA
V gene: TRBV19
CDR3 DNA: TGTGCCAGTAGTATAGATTTGGGGAACACTGAAGCTTTCTTT
CDR3 protein: CASSIDLGNTEAFF

J gene: TRBJ1-1
clone size: NA
D gene: TRBD1
V gene: TRBV30
CDR3 DNA: TGTGCCTGGAGGAGAAAGGACAGGGCAGCTTTCTTT
CDR3 protein: CAWRRKDRAAFF

J gene: TRBJ2-3
clone size: NA
D gene: NA
V gene: TRBV2
CDR3 DNA: TGTGCCAGCAGCGCAGGGTGGTTGGCTAGCACAGATACGCAGTATTTT
CDR3 protein: CASSAGWLASTDTQYF

J gene: TRBJ1-3
clone size: NA
D gene: NA
V gene: TRBV27
CDR3 DNA: TGTGCCAGCAGTTTTAGGGGGAACTCTGGAAACACCATATATTTT
CDR3 protein: CASSFRGNSGNTIYF

J gene: TRBJ2-5
clone size: NA
D gene: TRBD1
V gene: TRBV7-2
CDR3 DNA: TGTGCCAGCAGCTTCAGGGGGCAAGAGACCCAGTACTTC
CDR3 protein: CASSFRGQETQYF

J gene: TRBJ1-6
clone size: NA
D gene: NA
V gene: TRBV30
CDR3 DNA: TGTGCCGGGACGGTCGGAAGCAATTCACCCCTCCACTTT
CDR3 protein: CAGTVGSNSPLHF

J gene: TRBJ2-6
clone size: NA
D gene: NA
V gene: TRBV9
CDR3 DNA: TGTGCCAGCAGCCCCCACGCGGAGGGTGGTGGGGCCAACGTCCTGACTTTC
CDR3 protein: CASSPHAEGGGANVLTF

J gene: TRBJ1-2
clone size: NA
D gene: NA
V gene: TRBV28
CDR3 DNA: TGTGCCAGCAGTCTCGTCGGGGGAGGCAGCTATGGCTACACCTTC
CDR3 protein: CASSLVGGGSYGYTF

J gene: TRBJ2-2
clone size: NA
D gene: NA
V gene: TRBV4-3
CDR3 DNA: TGCGCCAGCAGCCAAGAGCCAGGGGGGGTTTTGATGAGAACCGGGGAGCTGTTTTTT
CDR3 protein: CASSQEPGGVLMRTGELFF

J gene: TRBJ1-2
clone size: NA
D gene: NA
V gene: TRBV2
CDR3 DNA: TGTGCCAGCGGGGGAAGGGGAGAGCCTAACTATGGCTACACCTTC
CDR3 protein: CASGGRGEPNYGYTF

J gene: TRBJ2-3
clone size: NA
D gene: TRBD2
V gene: TRBV6-6
CDR3 DNA: TGTGCCAGCAGACCCGGGACTAGCCAAAGCACAGATACGCAGTATTTT
CDR3 protein: CASRPGTSQSTDTQYF

J gene: TRBJ1-1
clone size: NA
D gene: NA
V gene: TRBV5-1
CDR3 DNA: TGCGCCAGCAGCTTGCAGGGAGGGAACACTGAAGCTTTCTTT
CDR3 protein: CASSLQGGNTEAFF

J gene: TRBJ1-2
clone size: NA
D gene: TRBD1
V gene: TRBV30
CDR3 DNA: TGTGCCTGGAGGGAATCAGGGGGACTTTATGGCTACACCTTC
CDR3 protein: CAWRESGGLYGYTF

J gene: TRBJ1-1
clone size: NA
D gene: NA
V gene: TRBV7-9
CDR3 DNA: TGTGCCAGCAGCCTCCAGGGAGGGAACACTGAAGCTTTCTTT
CDR3 protein: CASSLQGGNTEAFF